What follows describes a single TCR beta chain. This clonotype was seen many times. The specificity of this receptor is unknown. Base qualities are not recorded, but no much larger clone differs from it by a single base. Receptors were amplified or captured by multiplex PCR. TCRdb names Illumina HiSeq 4000 as the instrument used. CDR3 regions were amplified by Arm-PCR with iRepertoire HTBI primers to construct TCR beta libraries. Before sequencing, the PCR products underwent gel purification. In the source study's methods: Across samples, 60 to 75 TRBV and 13 to 15 TRBJ segments were identified and used for gene usage analysis of CDR3 amino acid clonotypes. COPE and FqMerger were used to merge the filtered high-quality paired reads into contigs. BLAST was used to align contigs to IMGT TRBV, TRBD and TRBJ reference genes, and CDR3 was defined according to IMGT. Clonotypes above 0.1% frequency were classified as highly expanded clones. Shannon entropy was used to measure repertoire diversity, and the Gini coefficient was used to measure V-J evenness. A clonotype was considered public if more than one individual shared it. The raw public reads went through TCRdb reprocessing: fastp at Q25, MiXCR clone calling, in-frame beta chains kept. Merged by CDR3 protein, the rows form single entries marked with the most common genes and DNA. These V and J calls originate from TCRdb's pipeline instead of the authors' own analysis. The sample yields fewer than 400,000 distinct CDR3 sequences; roughly a fifth were counted once. The ten largest clones capture 25% to 30% of the sample.

The data were obtained in a study of regulatory T cells in long-lasting Graves disease (TCRdb year 2021). In terms of the full investigation: Persistent Graves' disease was defined as antithyroid drug treatment for over 5 years with persistently positive TSH receptor autoantibodies. Patients with persistent Graves' disease were compared with patients with newly diagnosed Graves' disease using TCR sequencing and RNA sequencing of peripheral blood. The study was registered as a clinical trial and conducted in China. A total of roughly 35 samples underwent TCR sequencing: around 13 from persistent and roughly 20 from newly diagnosed Graves' disease patients. Persistent Graves' disease patients in the clinical cohort had taken antithyroid drugs for approximately 9.5 years on average. Broad study findings and their caveats: The authors noted that the small sample size was a limitation that may lower accuracy. Peripheral blood alone was examined, since thyroid tissue, which constituted the primary lesion, could not be accessed. Sequencing and analysis were limited to the TCR beta chain. Persistent patients shared more public clonotypes among themselves (around 3,000) than newly diagnosed patients did (approximately 870). Persistent Graves' disease patients showed lower TCR Shannon entropy and fewer highly expanded clones than newly diagnosed patients, suggesting clonal expansion.

Read against the paper, the sample's time point label means: persistent/refractory GD, antithyroid drugs over 5 years with positive TRAb. RNA was extracted from PBMCs in TRIzol for both TCR sequencing and RNA sequencing. The diagnosis of Graves' disease was made according to American Thyroid Association guidelines. Recruitment of patients was carried out at an endocrinology department in Xi'an, China. Each patient gave roughly 8.4 milliliters of peripheral blood, collected in an EDTA anticoagulant tube. Ficoll Paque Plus density gradient separation was used to isolate PBMCs, and no additional T cell sorting was done. An Agilent 2100 Bioanalyzer and agarose gel were used to check RNA quality, and a NanoDrop 2000 was used to measure RNA concentration. The source of this sequence is a female donor with Graves disease. This specimen consisted of peripheral blood mononuclear cells (PBMCs), obtained when the disease was refractory, from a patient treated with antithyroid drugs.

The DNA reads as follows: TGTGCCAGCAGCTTAGAAGGAGGGTTCGATGGCTACACCTTC. This translates into CASSLEGGFDGYTF. This receptor chain uses TRBV11-1 and TRBJ1-2; there is no confident call for the D gene. The germline V gene (reference sequence) sets CDR1 to SGHAT and CDR2 to FQDESV. CDR3 length: 14 amino acids, cysteine to phenylalanine. Only the CDR3 DNA stays, 42 bases, in frame from base 1. The V end loses 1 base and the J end loses 6 bases, and a stretch of 12 bases separates them. Here the CDR3 is joined to the reference TRBV11-1 and TRBJ1-2 genes, and the full variable domain is: EAEVAQSPRYKITEKSQAVAFWCDPISGHATLYWYRQILGQGPELLVQFQDESVVDDSQLPKDRFSAERLKGVDSTLKIQPAELGDSAMYLCASSLEGGFDGYTFGSGTRLTVV.